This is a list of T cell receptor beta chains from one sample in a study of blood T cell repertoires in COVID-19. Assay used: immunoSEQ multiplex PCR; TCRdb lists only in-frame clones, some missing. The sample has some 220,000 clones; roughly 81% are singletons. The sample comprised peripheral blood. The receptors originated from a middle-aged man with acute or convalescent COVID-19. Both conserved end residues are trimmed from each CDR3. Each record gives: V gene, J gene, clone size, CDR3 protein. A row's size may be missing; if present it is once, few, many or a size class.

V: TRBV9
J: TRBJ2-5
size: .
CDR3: ASSARDREETQY

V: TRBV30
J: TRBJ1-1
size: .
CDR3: ASKTGNTEAF

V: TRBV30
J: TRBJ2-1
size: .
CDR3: AWRPSGRGEQF

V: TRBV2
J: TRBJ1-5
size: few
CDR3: ASSELGRDQH

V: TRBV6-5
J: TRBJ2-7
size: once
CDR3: ASSPGGVEQY

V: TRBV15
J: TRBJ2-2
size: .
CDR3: ATSRDTSHTGELF

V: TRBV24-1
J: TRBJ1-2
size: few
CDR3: ATSDQDRVGGYT

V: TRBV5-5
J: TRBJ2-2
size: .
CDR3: ASSKSANTGELF

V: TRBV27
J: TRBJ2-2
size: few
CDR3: ASRHHGTGELF

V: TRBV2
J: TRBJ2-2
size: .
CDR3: ASRTDFTGELF

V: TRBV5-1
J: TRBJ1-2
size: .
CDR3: ASSLDRAYYGYT

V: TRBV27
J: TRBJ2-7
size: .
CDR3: ASSPRQAPSYEQY

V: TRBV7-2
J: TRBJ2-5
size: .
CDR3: ASSSSYQETQY

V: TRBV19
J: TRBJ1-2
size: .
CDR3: ASTPRTGYYGYT

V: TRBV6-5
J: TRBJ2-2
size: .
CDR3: ASSLSTSFTGELF

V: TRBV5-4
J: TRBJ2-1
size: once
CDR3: ASSLTSVSNEQF

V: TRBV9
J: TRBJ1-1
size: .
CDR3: ASSAHSGTGLVGTEAF

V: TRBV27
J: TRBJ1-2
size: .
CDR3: ASSTQGIGYT

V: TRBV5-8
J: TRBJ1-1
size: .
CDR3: ASSLLGGEAF

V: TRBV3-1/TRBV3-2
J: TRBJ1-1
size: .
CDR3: ASSHWTGAGTGTEAF

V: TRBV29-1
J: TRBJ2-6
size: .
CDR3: SVLTGNIGSGANVLT

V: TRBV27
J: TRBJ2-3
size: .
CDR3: ASSLLAGGLTDTQY

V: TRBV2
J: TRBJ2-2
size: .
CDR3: ASSELAAATGELF

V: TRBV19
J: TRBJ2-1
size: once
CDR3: ASSLVGTVYNEQF

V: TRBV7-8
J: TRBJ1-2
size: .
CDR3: ASSLDRSGYGYT

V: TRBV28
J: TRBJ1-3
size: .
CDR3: ASSTRQPGNTIY

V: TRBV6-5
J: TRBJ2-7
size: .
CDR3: ASSASGTLSYEQY

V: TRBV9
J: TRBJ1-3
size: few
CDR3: ASSVGESFGNTIY

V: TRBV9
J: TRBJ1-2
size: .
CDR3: ASSVTGISGYT

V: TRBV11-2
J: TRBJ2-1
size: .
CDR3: ASSFLAGAYNEQF

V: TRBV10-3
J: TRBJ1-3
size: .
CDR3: AISAGNTIY

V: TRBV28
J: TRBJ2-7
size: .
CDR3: ASGRGANYEQY

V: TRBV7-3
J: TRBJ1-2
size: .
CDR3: ASSGLLC